What follows are 15 T cell receptor beta chains derived from one specimen sequenced in a study of shared clonotypes between healthy human individuals. Positive CCR7 selection of CD45RO-negative cells yielded the naive CD8 cells, and terminally differentiated effector memory CD45RA+ cells were excluded. Sequencing was performed with immunoSEQ multiplex PCR; in TCRdb, only in-frame clones are kept and a portion is missing. The top ten clones hold about 1.1% of a sample with millions of clones, roughly 94% of them seen once. Sequencing was done on a sample of naive CD8+ T cells sorted from blood. These receptors all stem from a man aged 18 to 30 in good health.

This chain links TRBV4-1 with TRBJ2-2; D gene ambiguous. In germline, CDR1 is MGHRA, CDR2 YSYEKL. The CDR3 covers 13 residues. Trimming pared 0 bases from V and 3 bases from J, leaving 2 bases between. CDR3 in amino acids: CASSQDHTGELFF. The CDR3 bases are TGCGCCAGCAGCCAAGATCACACCGGGGAGCTGTTTTTT.

The rearrangement uses TRBV6-1 and TRBJ1-4; the D gene is possibly TRBD1 (6 bases). Germline CDR1 reads MNHNS; CDR2 reads SASEGT. The CDR3 runs to 18 residues. The ends were cut back, 2 bases at V and 2 bases at J, with 18 bases in the middle. CDR3 sequence (DNA): TGTGCCAGCAGTGAATTGATCCTTGCAGGGGCGACTAATGAAAAACTGTTTTTT. Translated: CASSELILAGATNEKLFF.

In this sample, this clone turned up once. The chain carries TRBV10-1 and TRBJ1-2; 10 bases fit TRBD1. Germline V gives CDR1 WNHNN, CDR2 SYGVQD (reference sequence). This CDR3 contains 18 residues. The ends lost 8 bases at V and 3 bases at J; junction bases unmatched: 18. CDR3 sequence (DNA): TGCGCCAGCCCTGAGTCAAGGACAGGGGGTCTTAAAGACTATGGCTACACCTTC. It codes for CASPESRTGGLKDYGYTF.

CDR3 loop: CASSQGFEDSNQPQHF. DNA of the CDR3: TGCGCCAGCAGCCAAGGTTTTGAGGACAGCAATCAGCCCCAGCATTTT. The rearrangement joins TRBV4-1 to TRBJ1-5; D uncertain. Germline V lookup: CDR1 MGHRA, CDR2 YSYEKL. This CDR3 is 16 amino acids long. The V end was cut by 1 base, the J end by 1 base, with 11 bases between.

The rearrangement joins TRBV10-3 to TRBJ1-3; D gene unclear. Per germline, CDR1 ENHRY and CDR2 SYGVKD. V was shortened by 0 bases and J by 7 bases, with 1 base between the two germline ends. This CDR3 is 11 amino acids long. The CDR3 is CAISESNTIYF. The CDR3 DNA sequence: TGTGCCATCAGTGAGTCTAACACCATATATTTT.

The V call is TRBV11-2, the J call TRBJ2-7, with 8 positions matching TRBD2. V was pared by 2 bases and J by 3 bases, with 18 bases of the junction left unmatched. CDR1 and CDR2 from the germline V gene are SGHAT and FQNNGV. This CDR3 has 19 residues. The CDR3, as DNA: TGTGCCAGCAGCTTACCCCAAGCAGTGGAGCGGGAGTTCGACTACGAGCAGTACTTC. The encoded protein is CASSLPQAVEREFDYEQYF.

V usage is TRBV18 and J usage is TRBJ2-1, with 7 bases fitting TRBD1. V was pared by 2 bases and J by 4 bases, with 8 bases of the junction left unmatched. The CDR3 spans 16 residues. Per germline, CDR1 KGHSH and CDR2 LQKENI. This CDR3 is CASSPRTGVTYNEQFF. CDR3 DNA sequence: TGTGCCAGCTCACCAAGAACAGGGGTAACTTACAATGAGCAGTTCTTC.

This clone was seen only a few times. The gene calls are TRBV18 and TRBJ1-6; D is uncertain. The germline V and J ends were trimmed by 0 bases and 7 bases, with 4 bases remaining between them. The germline gives CDR1 KGHSH, CDR2 LQKENI. The CDR3 length is 13 residues. CDR3 nucleotides: TGTGCCAGCTCACCACCGGAGAATTCACCCCTCCACTTT. Translated: CASSPPENSPLHF.

J is TRBJ2-3 and V is TRBV11-2; 10 nucleotides match TRBD1. Germline assignment: CDR1 SGHAT and CDR2 FQNNGV. The CDR3 length is 16 residues. Germline trimming cut 5 bases from V and 4 bases from J; bases unmatched to any gene: 9. The CDR3 coding sequence is TGTGCCAGCAGCATGAGGACAGGGGGAAACGCAGATACGCAGTATTTT. Translated, it gives CASSMRTGGNADTQYF.

The chain is built from TRBV13 and TRBJ2-3; D not resolved. Germline CDR1 PRHDT, CDR2 FYEKMQ (reference sequence). The CDR3 is made up of 14 amino acids. With 1 base removed from V and 6 bases from J, the gap between germline ends came to 11 bases. The DNA of the CDR3 is TGTGCCAGCAGCTTAGATGACCGGTGGGATACGCAGTATTTT. Its translation is CASSLDDRWDTQYF. Full variable domain (remainder filled in from reference TRBV13 and TRBJ2-3): AAGVIQSPRHLIKEKRETATLKCYPIPRHDTVYWYQQGPGQDPQFLISFYEKMQSDKGSIPDRFSAQQFSDYHSELNMSSLELGDSALYFCASSLDDRWDTQYFGPGTRLTVL.

Remarks on this clone: Other DNA sequences within the sample encode an identical CDR3. This sequence joins TRBV27 and TRBJ2-7; D remains ambiguous. V lost 2 bases and J 1 base, leaving 6 bases between the germline ends. Germline loops: CDR1 MNHEY, CDR2 SMNVEV (reference sequence). The CDR3 spans 13 residues. The CDR3 nucleotides read TGTGCCAGCAGTTTAAAAAGTTCCTACGAGCAGTACTTC. This encodes CASSLKSSYEQYF.

The V call is TRBV6-1, the J call TRBJ1-4; the D gene is possibly TRBD1 (6 bases). CDR1 MNHNS and CDR2 SASEGT come from the germline V gene. This CDR3 region has 15 residues. Trimming pared 2 bases from V and 3 bases from J, leaving 10 bases between. The DNA of the CDR3 is TGTGCCAGCAGTGAAATGACAGGATCTAATGAAAAACTGTTTTTT. Its protein is CASSEMTGSNEKLFF.

The chain links TRBV5-1 to TRBJ2-2; 7 bases fit TRBD1. The J segment lost 7 bases and the V segment lost 3 bases, leaving 9 bases of the junction unmatched. The CDR3 sequence is 15 residues long. CDR1 and CDR2 (germline): SGHRS, YFSETQ. The chain's CDR3 is CASSSETGFGGELFF. The CDR3 DNA reads as TGCGCCAGCAGCTCGGAGACAGGGTTCGGCGGGGAGCTGTTTTTT.

The CDR3 sequence: CAIMDGDLTDTQYF. In DNA, the CDR3 is TGCGCCATCATGGATGGGGACCTCACAGATACGCAGTATTTT. The chain uses TRBV10-2 and TRBJ2-3; D is perhaps TRBD1 or TRBD2 (5 bases each). The germline V gene has CDR1 WSHSY and CDR2 SAAADI. V shed 10 bases and J shed 2 bases, with 16 bases lying between them. This CDR3 contains 14 residues.

This chain links TRBV21-1 with TRBJ2-6; the table's D gene call, TRBD2, was not cross checked with the DNA. TRBV21-1 corresponds to a pseudogene. The CDR3 length is 13 residues. In DNA form, the CDR3 reads TGTGCCAGCATCGGAGCTGGGGCCAACGTCCTGACTTTC. Protein sequence: CASIGAGANVLTF.